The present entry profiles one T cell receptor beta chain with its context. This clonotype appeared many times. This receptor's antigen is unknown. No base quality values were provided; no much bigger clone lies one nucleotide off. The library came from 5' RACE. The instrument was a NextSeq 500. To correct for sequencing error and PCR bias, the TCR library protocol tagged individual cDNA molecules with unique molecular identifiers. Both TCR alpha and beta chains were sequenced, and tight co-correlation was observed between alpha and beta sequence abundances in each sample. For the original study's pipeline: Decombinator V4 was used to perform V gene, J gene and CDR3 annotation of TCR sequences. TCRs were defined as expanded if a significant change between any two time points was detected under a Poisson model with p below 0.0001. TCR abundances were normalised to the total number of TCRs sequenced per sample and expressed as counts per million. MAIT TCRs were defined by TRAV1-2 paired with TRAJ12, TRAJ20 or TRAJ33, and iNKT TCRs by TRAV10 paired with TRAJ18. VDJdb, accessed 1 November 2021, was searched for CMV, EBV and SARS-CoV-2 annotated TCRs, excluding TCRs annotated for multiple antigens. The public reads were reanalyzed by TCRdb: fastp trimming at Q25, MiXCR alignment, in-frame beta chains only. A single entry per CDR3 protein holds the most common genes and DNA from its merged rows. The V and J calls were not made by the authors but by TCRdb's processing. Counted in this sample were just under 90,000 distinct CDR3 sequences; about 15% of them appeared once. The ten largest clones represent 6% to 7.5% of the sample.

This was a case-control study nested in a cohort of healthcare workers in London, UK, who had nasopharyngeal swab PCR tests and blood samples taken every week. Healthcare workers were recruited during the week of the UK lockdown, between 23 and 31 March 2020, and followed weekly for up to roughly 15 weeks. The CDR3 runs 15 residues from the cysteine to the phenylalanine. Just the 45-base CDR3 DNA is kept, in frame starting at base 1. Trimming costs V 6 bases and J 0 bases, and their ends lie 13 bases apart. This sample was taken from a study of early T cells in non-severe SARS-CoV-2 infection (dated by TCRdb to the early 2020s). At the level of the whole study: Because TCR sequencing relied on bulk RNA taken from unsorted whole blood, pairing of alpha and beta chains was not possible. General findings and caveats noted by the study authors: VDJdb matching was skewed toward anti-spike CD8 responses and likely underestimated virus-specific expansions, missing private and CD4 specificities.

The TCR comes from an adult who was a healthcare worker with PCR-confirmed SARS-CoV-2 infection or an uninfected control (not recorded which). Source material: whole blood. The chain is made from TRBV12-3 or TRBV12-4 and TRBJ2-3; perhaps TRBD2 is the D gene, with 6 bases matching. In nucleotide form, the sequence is TGTGCCAGCAGGCTTACGGGGGTCAGCACAGATACGCAGTATTTT. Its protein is CASRLTGVSTDTQYF.